This TCR beta chain was identified during a study of monozygotic twins with inflammatory bowel disease. Study-level points and caveats: The authors note that differing immunosuppressive treatments may have added variability to patient repertoires.

A remark on this clonotype: Its antigen is not known.

Germline loops: CDR1 SGHKS, CDR2 YYEKEE (reference sequence). CDR3 length equals 15 residues. During cDNA synthesis, UMIs that each contained a 6-nucleotide sample barcode were added by means of template switching. TCRdb reprocessed the 5' RACE reads, keeping one entry per CDR3 protein, no DNA. In total, the table holds about 350,000 distinct CDR3 sequences. The source material was blood. The sequence derives from a human donor with ulcerative colitis or Crohn's disease, or a healthy co-twin of an affected twin (not recorded which). This chain joins TRBV5-5 and TRBJ2-2; TCRdb proposes TRBD1, but this gene call is untestable without DNA. Here the CDR3 reads CASSPNPQRAGELFF.